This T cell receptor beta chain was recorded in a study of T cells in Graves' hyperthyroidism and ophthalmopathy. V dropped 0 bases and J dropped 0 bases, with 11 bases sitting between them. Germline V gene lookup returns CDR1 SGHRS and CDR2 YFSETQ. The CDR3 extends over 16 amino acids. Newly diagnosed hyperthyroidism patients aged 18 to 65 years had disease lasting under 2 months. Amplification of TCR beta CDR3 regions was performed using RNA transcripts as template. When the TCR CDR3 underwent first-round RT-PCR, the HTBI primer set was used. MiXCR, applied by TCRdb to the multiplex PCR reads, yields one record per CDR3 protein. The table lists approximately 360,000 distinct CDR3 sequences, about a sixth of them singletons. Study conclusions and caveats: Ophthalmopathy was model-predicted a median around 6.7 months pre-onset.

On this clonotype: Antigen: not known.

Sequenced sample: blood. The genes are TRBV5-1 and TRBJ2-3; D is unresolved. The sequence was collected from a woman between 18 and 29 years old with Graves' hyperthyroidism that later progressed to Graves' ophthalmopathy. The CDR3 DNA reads TGCGCCAGCAGCTTGGCCGGGTTCCCTAGCACAGATACGCAGTATTTT. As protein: CASSLAGFPSTDTQYF.